Below, one T cell receptor (beta chain) is given with its context. Its antigen remains unidentified. Other DNA sequences in the sample encode the same CDR3. These data belong to a study of shared clonotypes between healthy human individuals. Study observations and caveats: Naive subsets usually exceeded memory subsets in estimated richness. Researchers sampled blood only, noting tissue repertoires likely differ. Of the naive CD4 clonotypes, 4% to 5% were shared across a handful of donors.

Those who donated were healthy HIV-negative adults, with no recent acute infections or vaccinations reported. The protocol was immunoSEQ multiplex PCR, while the TCRdb copy is restricted to in-frame clones and leaves out a portion. The sample records a few million clones, 85% to 95% being singletons. This CDR3 is built from 14 residues. The germline V and J ends were trimmed by 4 bases and 3 bases, with 11 bases remaining between them. In germline, CDR1 is SGHRS, CDR2 YFSETQ. The J gene is TRBJ1-5, the V gene TRBV5-1; D is unclear. Sequences were obtained from naive CD4+ T cells from PBMCs. The subset here: CD45RA+ positively selected. The TCR comes from a man aged 18 to 30 in good health. Some clones in this sample may be carry-over from other donors' samples. The CDR3 loop reads CASSLDGSNQPQHF. The CDR3 DNA is TGCGCCAGCAGCCTGGACGGTTCCAATCAGCCCCAGCATTTT. Variable domain in full (rest from reference TRBV5-1 and TRBJ1-5): KAGVTQTPRYLIKTRGQQVTLSCSPISGHRSVSWYQQTPGQGLQFLFEYFSETQRNKGNFPGRFSGRQFSNSRSEMNVSTLELGDSALYLCASSLDGSNQPQHFGDGTRLSIL.